The 28 T cell receptor beta chains below all came from one sample that was sequenced in a study of cytomegalovirus exposure and HLA in healthy donors. 60 Vbeta and 13 Jbeta primers were used in PCR. The repertoire was sequenced with immunoSEQ multiplex PCR; TCRdb's copy has only in-frame clones and lacks some. Among under 150,000 clones, approximately 80% were seen once, and the ten largest hold less than 3%. The sequencing sample was made of PBMCs. The source of these receptors is a male donor in good health and CMV-seronegative.

CDR3 region: CASSVGVAVDTQYF. CDR3 bases: TGTGCCAGCAGCGTAGGGGTAGCAGTAGATACGCAGTATTTT. The V and J genes are TRBV9 and TRBJ2-3; D ambiguous. Germline lookup yields CDR1 SGDLS and CDR2 YYNGEE. Trimming cost V 0 bases and J 5 bases, with 10 bases left between them. This CDR3 contains 14 residues.

In nucleotides, the CDR3 is TGTGCCAGCAGTTACTCGAAGGGACAGGTAGCCTACGAGCAGTACTTC. This gives the protein CASSYSKGQVAYEQYF. The V gene is TRBV6-5, the J gene TRBJ2-7, with 8 bases aligning to TRBD1. The CDR3 consists of 16 residues. Unmatched junction bases numbered 6, after V lost 0 bases and J lost 2 bases. Per germline, CDR1 MNHEY and CDR2 SVGAGI.

CDR3 coding DNA: TGTGCCAGCAGCTTTTCGGCGGTAACCTCTGGGGCCAACGTCCTGACTTTC. It is translated as CASSFSAVTSGANVLTF. This chain links TRBV7-8 with TRBJ2-6; no reliable D call. The CDR3 is 17 amino acids. Trimming left V 3 bases short and J 0 bases short, with 12 bases between. The germline CDR1 and CDR2 sequences are SGHVS and FQNEAQ.

The V call is TRBV5-6, the J call TRBJ2-7, with 8 bases fitting TRBD2. The CDR3 consists of 15 residues. The V segment lost 3 bases and the J segment 3 bases; nucleotides outside the gene matches: 8. Looked up from germline, CDR1 is SGHDT and CDR2 is YYEEEE. Here the CDR3 reads CASSSLEAGDYEQYF. CDR3 DNA sequence: TGTGCCAGCAGCTCCCTAGAAGCGGGGGACTACGAGCAGTACTTC.

The chain joins TRBV10-3 to TRBJ2-1; 7 nucleotides line up with TRBD2. J was trimmed by 5 bases and V by 4 bases; bases with no gene match: 8. Germline V gene sequence: CDR1 ENHRY, CDR2 SYGVKD. The length of the CDR3 is 15 residues. The CDR3 region has the DNA TGTGCCATCAGTGTGGGAGGGCAACCGGACAATGAGCAGTTCTTC. Amino acids: CAISVGGQPDNEQFF.

The rearrangement joins TRBV4-3 to TRBJ2-7; perhaps TRBD2 as D (6 bases). The CDR3 contains 15 residues. Germline CDR1 is LGHNA and CDR2 is YSLEER. V was pared by 4 bases and J by 3 bases, with 16 bases between. Here the CDR3 DNA reads TGCGCCAGCAGCCCCAGTAGCGGACCTCACTACGAGCAGTACTTC. Protein product: CASSPSSGPHYEQYF.

This clone was recorded only once. The rearrangement links TRBV27 to TRBJ2-5; tentative D call: TRBD2 (5 bases). The J call may be faulty, since TRBJ2-7 better matches the DNA end. In germline, CDR1 is MNHEY, CDR2 SMNVEV (reference sequence). The CDR3 is made up of 13 amino acids. In DNA form, the CDR3 reads TGTGCCAGCAGTTCCGGGGTCTCCTACGAGCAGTACTTC. Its translation is CASSSGVSYEQYF.

The V gene is TRBV5-4, the J gene TRBJ1-2; 8 nucleotides line up with TRBD1. The CDR3 sequence is 15 residues long. CDR1 SGHNT and CDR2 YYREEE come from the germline V gene (reference sequence). J lost 5 bases, V lost 7 bases, and 13 bases had no gene match. CDR3 in amino acids: CASETRDRIIYGYTF. DNA of the CDR3: TGTGCCAGCGAAACCCGGGACAGGATCATTTATGGCTACACCTTC.

The chain has TRBV9 and TRBJ2-6; 7 bases agree with TRBD1. The CDR3 has 17 residues. Germline CDR1 is SGDLS and CDR2 is YYNGEE. V shed 4 bases and J 4 bases; nucleotides not matched to a gene: 11. The CDR3 bases are TGTGCCAGCAGCTCAGTAGAGGGGGCGGAAGGGGCCAACGTCCTGACTTTC. It yields the protein CASSSVEGAEGANVLTF. Combining the CDR3 with reference TRBV9 and TRBJ2-6 gives the whole variable domain DSGVTQTPKHLITATGQRVTLRCSPRSGDLSVYWYQQSLDQGLQFLIQYYNGEERAKGNILERFSAQQFPDLHSELNLSSLELGDSALYFCASSSVEGAEGANVLTFGAGSRLTVL.

The rearrangement links TRBV9 to TRBJ2-7; no definite D call. Between the trimmed V and J ends, which lost 3 bases and 0 bases, there was a span of 10 bases. Germline V gives CDR1 SGDLS, CDR2 YYNGEE. The CDR3 sequence is 14 residues long. The CDR3 sequence: CASSGSVGSYEQYF. The CDR3 DNA is TGTGCCAGCAGCGGTTCGGTTGGCTCCTACGAGCAGTACTTC.

This chain uses TRBV2 with TRBJ2-5; 10 bases are shared with TRBD2. TRBJ2-7 explains the end of the DNA better; the J call may be wrong. The CDR3 has 16 residues. Germline CDR1 SNHLY, CDR2 FYNNEI. CDR3 sequence: CASSEFPSGSAYEQYF. The CDR3 nucleotides are TGTGCCAGCAGTGAATTCCCTAGCGGGAGTGCCTACGAGCAGTACTTC.

This chain uses TRBV4-1 with TRBJ2-7; TRBD2 might be the D (6 bases). The CDR3 runs to 15 residues. Trimming shortened V by 0 bases and J by 5 bases, and 14 bases separated the two germline ends. Germline V gene sequence: CDR1 MGHRA, CDR2 YSYEKL. DNA for the CDR3: TGCGCCAGCAGCCAAGATGCGACGGGAGAAAACGAGCAGTACTTC. It codes for CASSQDATGENEQYF.

The J gene is TRBJ2-3, the V gene TRBV6-4; 11 bases map to TRBD2. Germline V gene sequence: CDR1 MRHNA, CDR2 SNTAGT. Trimming took 7 bases from V and 4 from J; bases not matched to a gene: 7. This CDR3 spans 15 amino acids. CDR3 loop: CASIPGLAAPDTQYF. The DNA for the CDR3 is TGTGCCAGCATTCCGGGACTAGCGGCCCCAGATACGCAGTATTTT.

This clone was observed once. The V call is TRBV6-5, the J call TRBJ2-3, with D uncertain. The V and J ends lost 6 bases and 6 bases respectively, with 13 bases between them. In germline, CDR1 is MNHEY, CDR2 SVGAGI. CDR3 length: 13 amino acids. The CDR3 is CASRTDTRDTQYF. The CDR3 coding sequence is TGTGCCAGCAGGACGGATACCAGGGATACGCAGTATTTT.

This chain joins TRBV2 and TRBJ2-5, with unresolved D. CDR1 SNHLY and CDR2 FYNNEI come from the germline V gene. The CDR3 sequence is 14 residues long. With 4 bases removed from V and 1 base from J, the gap between germline ends came to 10 bases. Here the CDR3 reads CASSVQTPQETQYF. CDR3 bases: TGTGCCAGCAGTGTGCAGACACCCCAAGAGACCCAGTACTTC.

The chain links TRBV2 to TRBJ2-2; no clear D gene. Trimming pared 4 bases from V and 6 bases from J, leaving 18 bases between. Germline CDR1 is SNHLY and CDR2 is FYNNEI. CDR3 size: 16 residues. The CDR3 loop reads CASSAATVFEAGELFF. The CDR3 coding sequence is TGTGCCAGCAGTGCCGCGACTGTTTTCGAGGCCGGGGAGCTGTTTTTT.

CDR3 sequence: CASSPGTGLLREQYF. The CDR3 nucleotides read TGTGCCAGCAGCCCCGGGACAGGTCTGCTCCGCGAGCAGTACTTC. V is TRBV5-5 and J is TRBJ2-7; TRBD1 agrees at 8 bases. The trim removed 4 bases at V and 6 bases at J, leaving 12 bases unmatched. The CDR3 contains 15 residues. Germline assignment: CDR1 SGHKS and CDR2 YYEKEE (reference sequence).

This sequence joins TRBV5-4 and TRBJ2-7; TRBD2 aligns across 8 bases. Per germline, CDR1 SGHNT and CDR2 YYREEE (reference sequence). This CDR3 is built from 13 residues. The ends lost 10 bases at V and 3 bases at J; junction bases unmatched: 9. CDR3 sequence reads: CALGRGEGYEQYF. The CDR3 coding sequence is TGTGCCCTCGGGAGGGGAGAGGGCTACGAGCAGTACTTC.

The gene calls are TRBV19 and TRBJ1-1; 8 nucleotides align to TRBD1. Per germline, CDR1 LNHDA and CDR2 SQIVND (reference sequence). The CDR3 is 15 amino acids. Trimming at V came to 5 bases and at J to 7 bases, leaving 12 bases not matched to a gene. The CDR3 spells CASSLGTGTGFEAFF. CDR3 coding DNA: TGTGCCAGTAGTCTAGGAACCGGGACAGGTTTTGAAGCTTTCTTT.

The chain couples TRBV11-2 to TRBJ2-7, with D hard to call. The germline CDR1 and CDR2 sequences are SGHAT and FQNNGV. The CDR3 length is 14 residues. V was cut by 0 bases and J by 0 bases, with 6 bases left in between. The CDR3 DNA reads TGTGCCAGCAGCTTAGAGGCGGACTCCTACGAGCAGTACTTC. It codes for CASSLEADSYEQYF.

The rearrangement uses TRBV2 and TRBJ2-5; weak D call: TRBD2 (6 bases). From germline, CDR1 is SNHLY and CDR2 FYNNEI. This CDR3 is 16 amino acids long. V lost 2 bases and J 2 bases, leaving 15 bases between the germline ends. CDR3 region: CASSEWDIAGQETQYF. CDR3 bases: TGTGCCAGCAGTGAATGGGATATCGCGGGACAAGAGACCCAGTACTTC.

The sample holds one count of this clone. The chain couples TRBV6-5 to TRBJ1-6; perhaps TRBD1 as D (6 bases). The germline V and J ends were trimmed by 2 bases and 9 bases, with 11 bases remaining between them. The length of the CDR3 is 14 residues. Germline V gene lookup returns CDR1 MNHEY and CDR2 SVGAGI. CDR3 DNA: TGTGCCAGCAGTTACGCGGGGGCTGGTTCACCCCTCCACTTT. Residues: CASSYAGAGSPLHF.

The V call is TRBV19, the J call TRBJ2-7; D might be TRBD2 (7 bases). Between the trimmed V and J ends, which lost 5 bases and 6 bases, there was a span of 23 bases. The CDR3 covers 16 residues. Germline V gives CDR1 LNHDA, CDR2 SQIVND (reference sequence). CDR3 protein: CASSGALRGRYVEQYF. The CDR3 DNA sequence: TGTGCCAGTAGTGGGGCGTTGCGGGGGCGGTACGTCGAGCAGTACTTC.

The V gene is TRBV4-1, the J gene TRBJ2-5; D gene uncertain. The DNA matches TRBJ2-7 better at its end, which makes the J call doubtful. The germline CDR1 and CDR2 sequences are MGHRA and YSYEKL. The CDR3 extends over 14 amino acids. The CDR3 loop is CASSPANGYYEQYF. The CDR3 bases are TGCGCCAGCAGCCCCGCGAACGGGTACTACGAGCAGTACTTC.

The chain links TRBV6-5 to TRBJ2-7; TRBD1 agrees at 7 bases. Per the germline V gene, CDR1 is MNHEY and CDR2 is SVGAGI. The CDR3 consists of 16 residues. Losses at the gene ends were 3 bases for V and 2 bases for J; bases not matched to a gene: 10. The CDR3 nucleotides read TGTGCCAGCAGTTATTTCGGACAGGTTCGGCCCTACGAGCAGTACTTC. It codes for CASSYFGQVRPYEQYF.

J is TRBJ2-2 and V is TRBV4-2; possible D gene TRBD2, 5 bases. Germline assignment: CDR1 LGHNA and CDR2 YNFKEQ. V was pared by 5 bases and J by 1 base, with 8 bases between. This CDR3 has 14 amino acids. CDR3 sequence: CASSFRENTGELFF. The CDR3 DNA is TGTGCCAGCAGCTTCCGGGAGAACACCGGGGAGCTGTTTTTT.

Concerning this clone itself: The same CDR3 arises from other DNA sequences in this sample as well. The chain couples TRBV30 to TRBJ2-5, with 8 bases identical to TRBD2. CDR3 length: 12 amino acids. The V gene end was trimmed by 4 bases and the J gene end by 2 bases; junction bases not matched to a gene: 0. Germline CDR1 GTSNPN, CDR2 SVGIG (reference sequence). The CDR3 is CAWTSGQETQYF. For the CDR3, the DNA is TGTGCCTGGACTAGCGGGCAAGAGACCCAGTACTTC.

V usage is TRBV27 and J usage is TRBJ1-6; D is unresolved. V lost 7 bases and J lost 4, with 11 bases in between. CDR3 length: 14 residues. In germline, CDR1 is MNHEY, CDR2 SMNVEV (reference sequence). The CDR3 region has the DNA TGTGCCAGCATGGATGGAGTTTATAATTCACCCCTCCACTTT. Translation: CASMDGVYNSPLHF.